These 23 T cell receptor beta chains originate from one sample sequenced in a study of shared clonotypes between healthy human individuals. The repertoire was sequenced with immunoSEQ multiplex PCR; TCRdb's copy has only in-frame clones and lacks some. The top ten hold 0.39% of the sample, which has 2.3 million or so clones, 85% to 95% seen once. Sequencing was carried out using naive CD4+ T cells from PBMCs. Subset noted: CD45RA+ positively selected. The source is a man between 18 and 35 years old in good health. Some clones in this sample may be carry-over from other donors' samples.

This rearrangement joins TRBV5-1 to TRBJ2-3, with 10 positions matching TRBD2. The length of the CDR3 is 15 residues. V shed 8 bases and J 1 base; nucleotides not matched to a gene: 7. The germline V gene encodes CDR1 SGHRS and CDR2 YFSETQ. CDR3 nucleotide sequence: TGCGCCAGTCGAATAGCGGGAGGAGGCACAGATACGCAGTATTTT. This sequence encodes CASRIAGGGTDTQYF.

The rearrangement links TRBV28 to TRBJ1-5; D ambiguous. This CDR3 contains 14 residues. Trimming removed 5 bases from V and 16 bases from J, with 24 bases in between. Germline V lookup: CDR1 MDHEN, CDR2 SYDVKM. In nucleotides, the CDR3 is TGTGCCAGCAGTCTCTCCGCGGGTGGGAACTCCCCCCATTTT. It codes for CASSLSAGGNSPHF.

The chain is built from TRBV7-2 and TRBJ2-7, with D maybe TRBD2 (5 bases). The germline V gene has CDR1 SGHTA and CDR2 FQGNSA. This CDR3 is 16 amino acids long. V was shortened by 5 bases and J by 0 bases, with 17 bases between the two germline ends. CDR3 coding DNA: TGTGCCAGCAGCCACTTTAGGTCGGGGAGCTCCTACGAGCAGTACTTC. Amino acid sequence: CASSHFRSGSSYEQYF.

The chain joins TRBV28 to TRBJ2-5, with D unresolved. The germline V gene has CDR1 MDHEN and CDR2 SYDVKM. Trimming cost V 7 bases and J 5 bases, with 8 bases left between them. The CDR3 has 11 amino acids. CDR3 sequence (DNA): TGTGCCAGCACCACCGAGGAGACCCAGTACTTC. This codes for CASTTEETQYF.

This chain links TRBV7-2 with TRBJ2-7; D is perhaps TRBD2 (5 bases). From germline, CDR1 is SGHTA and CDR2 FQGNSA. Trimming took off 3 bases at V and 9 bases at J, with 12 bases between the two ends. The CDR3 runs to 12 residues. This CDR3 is CASSLRLAVQYF. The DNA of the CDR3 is TGTGCCAGCAGCTTGCGCCTAGCAGTGCAGTACTTC.

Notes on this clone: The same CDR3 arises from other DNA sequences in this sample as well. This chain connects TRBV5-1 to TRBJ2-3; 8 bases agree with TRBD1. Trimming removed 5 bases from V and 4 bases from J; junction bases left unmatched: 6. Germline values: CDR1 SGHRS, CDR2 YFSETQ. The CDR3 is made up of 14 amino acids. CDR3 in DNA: TGCGCCAGCAGGGGCCAGGGGGCATCAGATACGCAGTATTTT. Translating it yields CASRGQGASDTQYF. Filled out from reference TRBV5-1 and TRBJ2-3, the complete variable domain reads KAGVTQTPRYLIKTRGQQVTLSCSPISGHRSVSWYQQTPGQGLQFLFEYFSETQRNKGNFPGRFSGRQFSNSRSEMNVSTLELGDSALYLCASRGQGASDTQYFGPGTRLTVL.

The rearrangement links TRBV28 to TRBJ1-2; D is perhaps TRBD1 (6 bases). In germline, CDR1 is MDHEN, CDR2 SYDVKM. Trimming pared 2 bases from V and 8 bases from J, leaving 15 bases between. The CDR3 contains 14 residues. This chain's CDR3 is CASSLAGGLVGYTF. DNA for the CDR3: TGTGCCAGCAGTTTAGCTGGGGGCCTTGTGGGCTACACCTTC.

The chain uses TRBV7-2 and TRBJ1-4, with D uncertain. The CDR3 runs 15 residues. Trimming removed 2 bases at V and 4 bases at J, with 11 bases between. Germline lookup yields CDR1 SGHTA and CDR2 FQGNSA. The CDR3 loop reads CASSLTGWGNEKLFF. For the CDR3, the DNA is TGTGCCAGCAGCTTAACTGGGTGGGGTAATGAAAAACTGTTTTTT.

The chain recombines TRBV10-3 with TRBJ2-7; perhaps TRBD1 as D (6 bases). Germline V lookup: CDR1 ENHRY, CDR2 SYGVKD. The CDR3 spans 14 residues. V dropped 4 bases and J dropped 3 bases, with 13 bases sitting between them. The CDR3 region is CAISGAGADYEQYF. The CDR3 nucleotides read TGTGCCATCAGTGGTGCAGGGGCGGACTACGAGCAGTACTTC.

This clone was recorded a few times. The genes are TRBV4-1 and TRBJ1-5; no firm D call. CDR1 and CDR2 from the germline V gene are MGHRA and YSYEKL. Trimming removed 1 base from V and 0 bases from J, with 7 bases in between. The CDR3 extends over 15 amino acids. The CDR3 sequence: CASSQGGLSNQPQHF. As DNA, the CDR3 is TGCGCCAGCAGCCAAGGTGGACTTAGCAATCAGCCCCAGCATTTT.

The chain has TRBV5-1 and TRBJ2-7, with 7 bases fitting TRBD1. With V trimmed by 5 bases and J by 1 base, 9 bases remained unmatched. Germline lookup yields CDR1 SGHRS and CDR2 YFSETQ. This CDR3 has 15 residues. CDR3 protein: CASSFSRDSSYEQYF. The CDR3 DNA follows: TGCGCCAGCAGTTTTTCTAGGGACAGTTCCTACGAGCAGTACTTC.

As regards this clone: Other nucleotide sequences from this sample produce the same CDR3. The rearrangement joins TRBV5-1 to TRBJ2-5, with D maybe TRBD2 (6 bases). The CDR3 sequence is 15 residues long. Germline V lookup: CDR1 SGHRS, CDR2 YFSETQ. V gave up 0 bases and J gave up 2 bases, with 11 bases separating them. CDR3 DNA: TGCGCCAGCAGCTTGGCCGTGGGGGGACAAGAGACCCAGTACTTC. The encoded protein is CASSLAVGGQETQYF.

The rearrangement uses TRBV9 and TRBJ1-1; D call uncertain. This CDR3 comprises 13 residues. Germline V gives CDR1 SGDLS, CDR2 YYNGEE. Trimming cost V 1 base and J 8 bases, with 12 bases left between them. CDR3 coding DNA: TGTGCCAGCAGCGTACGGATGAGGTCAGAAGCTTTCTTT. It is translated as CASSVRMRSEAFF. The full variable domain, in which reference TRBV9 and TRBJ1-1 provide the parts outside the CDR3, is DSGVTQTPKHLITATGQRVTLRCSPRSGDLSVYWYQQSLDQGLQFLIQYYNGEERAKGNILERFSAQQFPDLHSELNLSSLELGDSALYFCASSVRMRSEAFFGQGTRLTVV.

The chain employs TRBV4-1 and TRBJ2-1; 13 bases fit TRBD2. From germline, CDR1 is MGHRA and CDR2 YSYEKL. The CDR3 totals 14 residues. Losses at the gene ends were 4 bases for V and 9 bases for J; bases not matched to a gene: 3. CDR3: CASSLWTSGGEQFF. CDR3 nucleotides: TGCGCCAGCAGCCTCTGGACTAGCGGGGGTGAGCAGTTCTTC.

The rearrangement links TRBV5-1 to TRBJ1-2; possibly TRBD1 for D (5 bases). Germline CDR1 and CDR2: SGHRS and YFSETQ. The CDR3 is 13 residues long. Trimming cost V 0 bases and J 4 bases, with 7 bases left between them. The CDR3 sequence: CASSLVQGYGYTF. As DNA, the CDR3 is TGCGCCAGCAGCTTGGTTCAGGGCTATGGCTACACCTTC.

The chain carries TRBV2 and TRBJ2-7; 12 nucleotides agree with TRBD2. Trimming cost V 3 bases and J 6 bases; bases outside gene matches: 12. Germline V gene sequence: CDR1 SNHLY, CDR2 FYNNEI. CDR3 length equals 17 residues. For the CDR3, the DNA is TGTGCCAGCAGTGACCCTAGACTAGCGGGAGCGTCGCTCGAGCAGTACTTC. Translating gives CASSDPRLAGASLEQYF.

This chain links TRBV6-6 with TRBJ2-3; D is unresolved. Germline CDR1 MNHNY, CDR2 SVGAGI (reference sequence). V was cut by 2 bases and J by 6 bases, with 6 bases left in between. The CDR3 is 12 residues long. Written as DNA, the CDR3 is TGTGCCAGCAGTTACGCTTCCGATACGCAGTATTTT. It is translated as CASSYASDTQYF.

CDR3 nucleotide sequence: TGTGCCAGCAGCCAAGTAACTAGCACCTACGAGCAGTACTTC. This encodes CASSQVTSTYEQYF. The chain links TRBV14 to TRBJ2-7, with D maybe TRBD2 (6 bases). The CDR3 extends over 14 amino acids. Trimming removed 1 base at V and 2 bases at J, with 9 bases between. Per the germline V gene, CDR1 is SGHDN and CDR2 is FVKESK.

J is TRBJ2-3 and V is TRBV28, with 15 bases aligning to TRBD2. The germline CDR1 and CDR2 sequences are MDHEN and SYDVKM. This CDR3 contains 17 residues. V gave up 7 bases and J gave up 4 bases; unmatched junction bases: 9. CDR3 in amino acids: CASIPGLAGGLSDTQYF. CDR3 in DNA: TGTGCCAGCATCCCGGGACTAGCGGGAGGATTGTCAGATACGCAGTATTTT.

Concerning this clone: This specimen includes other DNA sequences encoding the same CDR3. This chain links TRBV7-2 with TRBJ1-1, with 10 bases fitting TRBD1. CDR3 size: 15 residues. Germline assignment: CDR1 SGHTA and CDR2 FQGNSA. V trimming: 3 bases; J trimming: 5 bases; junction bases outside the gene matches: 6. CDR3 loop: CASSLQGQGLTEAFF. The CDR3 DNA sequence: TGTGCCAGCAGCTTGCAGGGACAGGGGTTGACTGAAGCTTTCTTT.

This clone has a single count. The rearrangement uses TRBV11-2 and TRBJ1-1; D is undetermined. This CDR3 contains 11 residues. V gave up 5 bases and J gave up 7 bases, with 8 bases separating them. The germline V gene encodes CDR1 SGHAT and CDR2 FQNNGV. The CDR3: CASSPNSEAFF. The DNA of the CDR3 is TGTGCCAGCAGCCCTAATAGTGAAGCTTTCTTT.

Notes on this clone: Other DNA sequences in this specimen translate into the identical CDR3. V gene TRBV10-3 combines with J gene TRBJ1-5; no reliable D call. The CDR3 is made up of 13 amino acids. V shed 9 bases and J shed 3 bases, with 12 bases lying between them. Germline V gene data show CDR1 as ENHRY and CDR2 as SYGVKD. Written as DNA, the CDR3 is TGTGCCATAGCTAGACTATCCAATCAGCCCCAGCATTTT. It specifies CAIARLSNQPQHF.

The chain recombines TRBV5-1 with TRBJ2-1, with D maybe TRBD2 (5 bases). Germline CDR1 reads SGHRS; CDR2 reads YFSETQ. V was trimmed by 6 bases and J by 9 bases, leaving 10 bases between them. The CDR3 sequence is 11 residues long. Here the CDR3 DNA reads TGCGCCAGCACCGTGGCGGGTGAGCAGTTCTTC. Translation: CASTVAGEQFF.